One sample yielded the 10 T cell receptor beta chains listed below, sequenced in a study of T cells in tuberculosis. The protocol was immunoSEQ multiplex PCR, while the TCRdb copy is restricted to in-frame clones and leaves out a portion. The sample records tens of thousands of clones, roughly nine tenths being singletons. Time point in this sample: new active TB diagnosis, blood taken before or within 7 days of starting treatment. Sequencing used PBMCs, obtained at tuberculosis diagnosis. The origin of the receptors is an adult with tuberculosis.

This clone was recorded only once. The gene calls are TRBV6-1 and TRBJ2-3, with D maybe TRBD2 (6 bases). The CDR3 totals 15 residues. Germline V lookup: CDR1 MNHNS, CDR2 SASEGT. V lost 0 bases and J lost 3, with 10 bases in between. CDR3 DNA sequence: TGTGCCAGCAGTGAAGCGGGGACTGGTACAGATACGCAGTATTTT. Amino acids: CASSEAGTGTDTQYF.

The chain is built from TRBV4-3 and TRBJ2-3; D possibly corresponds to TRBD2 (5 bases). Trimming took 0 bases from V and 0 from J, leaving 13 bases between them. Germline V gene sequence: CDR1 LGHNA, CDR2 YSLEER. The CDR3 totals 17 residues. This CDR3 is CASSQDLYSASTDTQYF. The CDR3 DNA is TGCGCCAGCAGCCAAGACCTATATAGCGCTAGCACAGATACGCAGTATTTT.

The chain employs TRBV5-1 and TRBJ1-1; tentative D call: TRBD1 (5 bases). CDR3 length: 14 residues. The V gene lost 5 bases and the J gene lost 7 bases, with 18 bases spanning the gap. Germline values: CDR1 SGHRS, CDR2 YFSETQ. The CDR3 DNA follows: TGCGCCAGCAGACCGGGACTTGGGACGGTTGAAGCTTTCTTT. Translation: CASRPGLGTVEAFF.

This clone was found once. V and J are TRBV20-1 and TRBJ1-2; 8 positions match TRBD1. The CDR3 loop spans 11 amino acids. CDR1 is DFQATT and CDR2 is SNEGSKA in the germline V gene (reference sequence). The CDR3 reads CRVETGEGYTF. For the CDR3, the DNA is TGCAGGGTTGAGACAGGGGAAGGCTACACCTTC.

This clone was detected only once. The rearrangement links TRBV7-8 to TRBJ2-7; 10 positions match TRBD1. Trimming cost V 5 bases and J 6 bases; bases outside gene matches: 10. Germline V gene lookup returns CDR1 SGHVS and CDR2 FQNEAQ. The CDR3 consists of 15 residues. DNA of the CDR3: TGTGCCAGCAGCCAGGGGAGACAGGGGGCATCCGAGCAGTACTTC. Translation: CASSQGRQGASEQYF.

The chain joins TRBV4-1 to TRBJ1-2; possibly TRBD1 for D (5 bases). Germline CDR1 and CDR2: MGHRA and YSYEKL. Trimming shortened V by 2 bases and J by 4 bases, and 14 bases separated the two germline ends. The CDR3 is 15 amino acids. CDR3 protein: CASSQHDETAYGYTF. The CDR3 DNA sequence: TGCGCCAGCAGCCAACACGACGAGACAGCCTATGGCTACACCTTC.

This chain connects TRBV7-2 to TRBJ1-2, with 8 nucleotides matching TRBD1. Germline trimming cut 5 bases from V and 4 bases from J; bases unmatched to any gene: 3. The CDR3 sequence is 13 residues long. Germline V CDR1 and CDR2: SGHTA, FQGNSA. CDR3 amino acids: CASSPGTGYGYTF. CDR3 bases: TGTGCCAGCAGCCCCGGGACAGGCTATGGCTACACCTTC.

V usage is TRBV4-1 and J usage is TRBJ2-3, with D possibly matching TRBD1 (5 bases). V dropped 0 bases and J dropped 8 bases, with 12 bases sitting between them. The germline CDR1 and CDR2 sequences are MGHRA and YSYEKL. This CDR3 region has 14 residues. CDR3 protein: CASSQESGAATQYF. The CDR3 DNA reads TGCGCCAGCAGCCAAGAAAGTGGGGCCGCTACGCAGTATTTT.

Here the CDR3 DNA reads TGTGCCAGCAAGACTAGCGGGTTGGGCAATGAGCAGTTCTTC. This sequence encodes CASKTSGLGNEQFF. This rearrangement joins TRBV25-1 to TRBJ2-1; 10 bases fit TRBD2. CDR1 and CDR2 (germline): MGHDK, SYGVNS. V gave up 7 bases and J gave up 6 bases; unmatched junction bases: 6. CDR3 length: 14 residues.

A single count supports this clone. V and J are TRBV5-8 and TRBJ2-1; 8 bases line up with TRBD1. V trimming: 2 bases; J trimming: 9 bases; junction bases outside the gene matches: 13. The CDR3 runs 16 residues. Germline loops: CDR1 SGHTS, CDR2 YDEGEE. CDR3 coding DNA: TGTGCCAGCAGCTTAACAGGGGGAGATACGACGATTGAGCAGTTCTTC. Translating it yields CASSLTGGDTTIEQFF.